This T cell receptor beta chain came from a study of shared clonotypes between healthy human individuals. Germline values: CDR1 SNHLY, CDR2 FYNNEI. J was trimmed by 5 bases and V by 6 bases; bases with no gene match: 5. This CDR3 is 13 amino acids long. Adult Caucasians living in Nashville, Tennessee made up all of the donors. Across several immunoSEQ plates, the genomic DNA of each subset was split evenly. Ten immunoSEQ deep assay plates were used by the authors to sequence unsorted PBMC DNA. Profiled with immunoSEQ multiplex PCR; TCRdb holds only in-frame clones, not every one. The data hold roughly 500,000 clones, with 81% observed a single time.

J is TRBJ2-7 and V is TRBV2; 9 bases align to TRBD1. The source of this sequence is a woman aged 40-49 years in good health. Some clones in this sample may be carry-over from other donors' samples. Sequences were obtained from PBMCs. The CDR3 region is CASRRGQGNEQYF. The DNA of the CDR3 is TGTGCCAGCAGGAGGGGACAGGGTAACGAGCAGTACTTC.